What follows are 2 T cell receptor beta chains derived from one specimen sequenced in a study of blood T cell repertoires in COVID-19. Assay used: immunoSEQ multiplex PCR; TCRdb lists only in-frame clones, some missing. Of around 16,000 clones listed, 86% were seen once; the top ten hold approximately 51%. The specimen was peripheral blood. These TCRs come from a man aged 55-75 years with acute or convalescent COVID-19.

The gene calls are TRBV15 and TRBJ2-5; 9 bases agree with TRBD2. CDR3 length: 16 amino acids. CDR1 LNHNV and CDR2 YYDKDF come from the germline V gene (reference sequence). V lost 6 bases, J lost 3 bases, and 11 bases stayed unmatched. The CDR3 DNA reads TGTGCCACCAGTCCGACTAGCGGAGAACTTAAAGAGACCCAGTACTTC. It encodes CATSPTSGELKETQYF.

The V and J genes are TRBV24-1 and TRBJ2-5, with TRBD2 identical over 11 bases. The germline V gene encodes CDR1 KGHDR and CDR2 SFDVKD. The length of the CDR3 is 16 residues. V gave up 4 bases and J gave up 2 bases; unmatched junction bases: 5. Here the CDR3 DNA reads TGTGCCACCAGTGACCAACGGACTAGCGGGCAAGAGACCCAGTACTTC. Protein sequence: CATSDQRTSGQETQYF.